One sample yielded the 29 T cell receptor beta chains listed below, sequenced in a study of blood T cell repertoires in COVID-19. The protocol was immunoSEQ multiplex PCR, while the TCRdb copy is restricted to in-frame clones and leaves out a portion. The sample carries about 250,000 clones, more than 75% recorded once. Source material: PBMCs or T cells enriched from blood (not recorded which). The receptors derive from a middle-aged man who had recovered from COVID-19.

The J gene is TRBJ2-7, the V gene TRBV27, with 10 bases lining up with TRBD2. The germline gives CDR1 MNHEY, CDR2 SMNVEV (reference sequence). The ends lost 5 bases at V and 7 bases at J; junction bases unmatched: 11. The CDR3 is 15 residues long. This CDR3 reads CASSLKREGLGEQYF. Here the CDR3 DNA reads TGTGCCAGCAGTCTTAAGCGGGAGGGCCTGGGGGAGCAGTACTTC.

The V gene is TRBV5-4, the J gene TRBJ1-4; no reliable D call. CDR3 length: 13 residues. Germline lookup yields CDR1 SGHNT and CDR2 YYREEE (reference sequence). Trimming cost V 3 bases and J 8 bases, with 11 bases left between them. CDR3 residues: CASSSGLEEKLFF. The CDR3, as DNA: TGTGCCAGCAGCTCTGGATTGGAGGAAAAACTGTTTTTT. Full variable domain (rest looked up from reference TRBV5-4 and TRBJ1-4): ETGVTQSPTHLIKTRGQQVTLRCSSQSGHNTVSWYQQALGQGPQFIFQYYREEENGRGNFPPRFSGLQFPNYSSELNVNALELDDSALYLCASSSGLEEKLFFGSGTQLSVL.

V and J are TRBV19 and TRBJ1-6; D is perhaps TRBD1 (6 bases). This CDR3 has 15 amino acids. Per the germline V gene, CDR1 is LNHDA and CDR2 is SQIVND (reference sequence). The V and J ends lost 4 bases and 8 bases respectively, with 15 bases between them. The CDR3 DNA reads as TGTGCCAGTAGTACGGACAGTGGGGATGATTCACCCCTCCACTTT. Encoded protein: CASSTDSGDDSPLHF.

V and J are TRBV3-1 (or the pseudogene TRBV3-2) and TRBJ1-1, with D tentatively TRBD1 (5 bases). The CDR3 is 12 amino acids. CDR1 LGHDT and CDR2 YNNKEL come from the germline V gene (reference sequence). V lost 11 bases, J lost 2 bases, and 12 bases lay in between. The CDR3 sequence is CAVKGVNTEAFF. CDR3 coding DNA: TGTGCCGTAAAAGGGGTTAACACTGAAGCTTTCTTT.

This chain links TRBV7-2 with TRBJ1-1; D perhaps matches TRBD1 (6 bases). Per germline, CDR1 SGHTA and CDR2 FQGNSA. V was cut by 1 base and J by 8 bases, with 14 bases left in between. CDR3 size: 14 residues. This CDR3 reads CASSLVGWQGEAFF. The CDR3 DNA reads TGTGCCAGCAGCTTAGTAGGATGGCAGGGGGAAGCTTTCTTT.

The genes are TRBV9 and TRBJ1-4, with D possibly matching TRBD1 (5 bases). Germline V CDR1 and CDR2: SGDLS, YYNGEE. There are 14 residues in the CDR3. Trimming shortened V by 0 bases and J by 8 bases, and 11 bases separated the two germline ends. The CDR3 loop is CASSVGGDGEKLFF. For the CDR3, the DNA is TGTGCCAGCAGCGTAGGGGGGGATGGAGAAAAACTGTTTTTT. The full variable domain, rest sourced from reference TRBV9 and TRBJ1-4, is DSGVTQTPKHLITATGQRVTLRCSPRSGDLSVYWYQQSLDQGLQFLIQYYNGEERAKGNILERFSAQQFPDLHSELNLSSLELGDSALYFCASSVGGDGEKLFFGSGTQLSVL.

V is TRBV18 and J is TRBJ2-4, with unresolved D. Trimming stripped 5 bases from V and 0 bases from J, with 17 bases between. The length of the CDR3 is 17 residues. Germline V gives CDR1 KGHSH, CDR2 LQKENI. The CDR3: CASSSPQAALAKNIQYF. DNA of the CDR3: TGTGCCAGCTCATCCCCTCAGGCAGCCCTAGCCAAAAACATTCAGTACTTC.

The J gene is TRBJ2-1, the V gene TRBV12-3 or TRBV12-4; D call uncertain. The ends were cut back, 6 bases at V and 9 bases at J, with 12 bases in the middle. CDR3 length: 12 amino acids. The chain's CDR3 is CASRSSRLEQFF. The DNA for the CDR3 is TGTGCCAGCAGGTCGAGTCGTCTTGAGCAGTTCTTC.

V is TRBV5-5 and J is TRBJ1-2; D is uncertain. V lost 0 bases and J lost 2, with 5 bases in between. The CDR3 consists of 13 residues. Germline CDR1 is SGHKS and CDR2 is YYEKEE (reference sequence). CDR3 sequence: CASSLELNYGYTF. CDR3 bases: TGTGCCAGCAGCTTGGAACTCAACTATGGCTACACCTTC. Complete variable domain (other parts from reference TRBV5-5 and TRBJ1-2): DAGVTQSPTHLIKTRGQQVTLRCSPISGHKSVSWYQQVLGQGPQFIFQYYEKEERGRGNFPDRFSARQFPNYSSELNVNALLLGDSALYLCASSLELNYGYTFGSGTRLTVV.

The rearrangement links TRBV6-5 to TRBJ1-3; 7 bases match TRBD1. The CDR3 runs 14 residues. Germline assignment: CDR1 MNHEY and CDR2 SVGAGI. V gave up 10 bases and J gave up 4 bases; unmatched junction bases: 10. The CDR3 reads CATQQGQLGNTIYF. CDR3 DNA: TGTGCCACGCAACAGGGGCAGCTAGGAAACACCATATATTTT.

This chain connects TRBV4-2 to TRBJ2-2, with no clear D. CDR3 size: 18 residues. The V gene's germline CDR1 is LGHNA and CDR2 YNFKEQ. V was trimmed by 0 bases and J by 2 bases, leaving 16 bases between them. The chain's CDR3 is CASSQDLRLVGNTGELFF. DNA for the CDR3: TGTGCCAGCAGCCAAGATTTGAGGCTAGTCGGAAACACCGGGGAGCTGTTTTTT.

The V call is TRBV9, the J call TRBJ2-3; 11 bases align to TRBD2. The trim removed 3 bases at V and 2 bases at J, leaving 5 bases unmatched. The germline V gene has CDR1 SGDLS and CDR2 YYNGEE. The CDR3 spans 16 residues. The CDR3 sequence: CASSAGLAGTTDTQYF. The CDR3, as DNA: TGTGCCAGCAGCGCAGGACTAGCGGGCACCACAGATACGCAGTATTTT.

The CDR3 sequence is CASSMTGGGRVEQYF. For the CDR3, the DNA is TGCGCCAGCAGCATGACAGGGGGCGGTCGTGTCGAGCAGTACTTC. The chain combines TRBV5-1 with TRBJ2-7; 10 bases are shared with TRBD1. With 4 bases clipped from V and 6 bases from J, the junction kept 10 bases outside the gene matches. Germline V gives CDR1 SGHRS, CDR2 YFSETQ. CDR3 size: 15 residues. The full variable domain, rest sourced from reference TRBV5-1 and TRBJ2-7, is KAGVTQTPRYLIKTRGQQVTLSCSPISGHRSVSWYQQTPGQGLQFLFEYFSETQRNKGNFPGRFSGRQFSNSRSEMNVSTLELGDSALYLCASSMTGGGRVEQYFGPGTRLTVT.

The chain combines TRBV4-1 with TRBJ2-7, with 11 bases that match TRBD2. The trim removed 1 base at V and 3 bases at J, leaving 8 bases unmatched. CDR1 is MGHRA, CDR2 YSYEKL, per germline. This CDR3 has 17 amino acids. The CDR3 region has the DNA TGCGCCAGCAGCCAAGGTAGGCTAGCGGGAGGTAACTACGAGCAGTACTTC. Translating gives CASSQGRLAGGNYEQYF.

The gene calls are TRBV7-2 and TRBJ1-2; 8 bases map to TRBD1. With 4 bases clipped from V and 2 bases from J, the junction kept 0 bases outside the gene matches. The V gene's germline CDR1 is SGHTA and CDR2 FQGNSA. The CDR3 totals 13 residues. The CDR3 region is CASSWDRNYGYTF. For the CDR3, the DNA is TGTGCCAGCAGCTGGGACAGGAACTATGGCTACACCTTC.

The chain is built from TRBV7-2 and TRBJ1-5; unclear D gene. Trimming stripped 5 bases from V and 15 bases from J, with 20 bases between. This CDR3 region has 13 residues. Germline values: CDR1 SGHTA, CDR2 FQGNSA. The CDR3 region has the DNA TGTGCCAGCAGCCCTTCTATCGCCAATTCCCCGCATTTT. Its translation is CASSPSIANSPHF.

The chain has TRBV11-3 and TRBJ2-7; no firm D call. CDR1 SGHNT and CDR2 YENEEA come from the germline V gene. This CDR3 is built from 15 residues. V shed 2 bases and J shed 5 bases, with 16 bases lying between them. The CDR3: CASSLLVVPRHEQYF. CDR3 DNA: TGTGCCAGCAGCTTATTGGTAGTTCCCCGCCACGAGCAGTACTTC. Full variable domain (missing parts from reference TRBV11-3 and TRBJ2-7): EAGVVQSPRYKIIEKKQPVAFWCNPISGHNTLYWYLQNLGQGPELLIRYENEEAVDDSQLPKDRFSAERLKGVDSTLKIQPAELGDSAVYLCASSLLVVPRHEQYFGPGTRLTVT.

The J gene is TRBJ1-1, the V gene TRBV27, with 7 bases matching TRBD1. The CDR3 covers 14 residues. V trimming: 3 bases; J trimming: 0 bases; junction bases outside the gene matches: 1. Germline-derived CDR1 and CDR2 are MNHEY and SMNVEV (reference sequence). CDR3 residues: CASSFRGLNTEAFF. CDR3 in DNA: TGTGCCAGCAGTTTTAGGGGGCTGAACACTGAAGCTTTCTTT.

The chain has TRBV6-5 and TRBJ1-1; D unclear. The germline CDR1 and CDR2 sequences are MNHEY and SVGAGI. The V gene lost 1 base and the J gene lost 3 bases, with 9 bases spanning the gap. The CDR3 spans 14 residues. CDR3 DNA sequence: TGTGCCAGCAGTTACTTTCACAGAGACACTGAAGCTTTCTTT. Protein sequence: CASSYFHRDTEAFF.

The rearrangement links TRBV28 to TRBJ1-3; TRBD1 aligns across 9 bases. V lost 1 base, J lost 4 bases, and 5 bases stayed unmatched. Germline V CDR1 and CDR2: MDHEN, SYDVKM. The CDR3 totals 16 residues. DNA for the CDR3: TGTGCCAGCAGTTTATCGGACAGGGGATCCGGAAACACCATATATTTT. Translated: CASSLSDRGSGNTIYF.

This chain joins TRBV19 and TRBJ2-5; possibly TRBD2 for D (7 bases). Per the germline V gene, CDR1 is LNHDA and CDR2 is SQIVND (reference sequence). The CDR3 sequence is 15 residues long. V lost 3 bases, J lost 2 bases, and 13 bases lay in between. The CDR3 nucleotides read TGTGCCAGTAGTATCGGGGGGCTAGAACAAGAGACCCAGTACTTC. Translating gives CASSIGGLEQETQYF.

CDR3 coding DNA: TGCGCCAGCAGTACAGTGAGCTCCTACAATGAGCAGTTCTTC. Residues: CASSTVSSYNEQFF. V gene TRBV10-2 combines with J gene TRBJ2-1, with D unresolved. Between the trimmed V and J ends, which lost 5 bases and 0 bases, there was a span of 8 bases. This CDR3 spans 14 amino acids. Germline-derived CDR1 and CDR2 are WSHSY and SAAADI.

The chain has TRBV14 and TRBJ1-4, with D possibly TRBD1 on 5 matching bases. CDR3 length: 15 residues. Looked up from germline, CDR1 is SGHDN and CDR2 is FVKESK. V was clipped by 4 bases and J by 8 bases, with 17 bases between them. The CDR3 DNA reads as TGTGCCAGCAGCCCCCGTTCCGGGGGAGGGGAAAAACTGTTTTTT. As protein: CASSPRSGGGEKLFF.

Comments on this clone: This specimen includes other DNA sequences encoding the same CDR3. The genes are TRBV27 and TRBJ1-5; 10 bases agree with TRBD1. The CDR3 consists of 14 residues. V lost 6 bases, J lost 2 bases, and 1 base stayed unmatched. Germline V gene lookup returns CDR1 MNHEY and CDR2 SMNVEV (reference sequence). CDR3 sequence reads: CASRGTGGNQPQHF. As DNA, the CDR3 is TGTGCCAGCAGGGGGACAGGGGGCAATCAGCCCCAGCATTTT.

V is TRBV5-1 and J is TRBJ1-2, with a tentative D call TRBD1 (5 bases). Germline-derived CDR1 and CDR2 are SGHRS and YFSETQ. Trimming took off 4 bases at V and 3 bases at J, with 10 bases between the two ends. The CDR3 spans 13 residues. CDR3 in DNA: TGCGCCAGCAGCGAGGGAGGGGACTATGGCTACACCTTC. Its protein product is CASSEGGDYGYTF.

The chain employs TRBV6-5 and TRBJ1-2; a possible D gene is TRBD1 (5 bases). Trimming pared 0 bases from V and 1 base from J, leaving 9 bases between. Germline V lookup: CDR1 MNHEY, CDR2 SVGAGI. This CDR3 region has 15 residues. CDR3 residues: CASSYSRQGNYGYTF. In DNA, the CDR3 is TGTGCCAGCAGTTACTCGAGGCAGGGTAACTATGGCTACACCTTC.

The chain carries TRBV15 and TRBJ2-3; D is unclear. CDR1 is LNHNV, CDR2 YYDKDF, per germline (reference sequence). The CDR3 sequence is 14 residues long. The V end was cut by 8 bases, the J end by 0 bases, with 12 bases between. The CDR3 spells CATGFHGSTDTQYF. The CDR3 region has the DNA TGTGCCACCGGCTTTCACGGGAGCACAGATACGCAGTATTTT.

CDR3 in DNA: TGTGCCAGCAGCCAGGGGTATGGCTACACCTTC. Its translation: CASSQGYGYTF. The gene calls are TRBV7-8 and TRBJ1-2, with D tentatively TRBD1 (6 bases). This CDR3 has 11 amino acids. Trimming cost V 5 bases and J 5 bases, with 6 bases left between them. In germline, CDR1 is SGHVS, CDR2 FQNEAQ. The entire variable domain, with the rest obtained from reference TRBV7-8 and TRBJ1-2, is as follows: GAGVSQSPRYKVAKRGQDVALRCDPISGHVSLFWYQQALGQGPEFLTYFQNEAQLDKSGLPSDRFFAERPEGSVSTLKIQRTQQEDSAVYLCASSQGYGYTFGSGTRLTVV.

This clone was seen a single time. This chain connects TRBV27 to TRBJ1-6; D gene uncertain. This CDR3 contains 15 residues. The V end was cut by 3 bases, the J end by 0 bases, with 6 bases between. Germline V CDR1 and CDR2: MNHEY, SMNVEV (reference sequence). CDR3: CASSFESSYNSPLHF. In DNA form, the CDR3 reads TGTGCCAGCAGTTTTGAGAGCTCCTATAATTCACCCCTCCACTTT.